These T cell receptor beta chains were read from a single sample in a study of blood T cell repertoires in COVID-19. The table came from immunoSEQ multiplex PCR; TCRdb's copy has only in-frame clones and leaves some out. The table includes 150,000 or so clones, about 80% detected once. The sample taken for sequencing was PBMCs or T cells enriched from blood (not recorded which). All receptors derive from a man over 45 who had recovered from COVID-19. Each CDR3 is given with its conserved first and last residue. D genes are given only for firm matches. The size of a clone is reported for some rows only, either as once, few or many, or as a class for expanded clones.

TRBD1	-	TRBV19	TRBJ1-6	CASAPGQGHSPLHF	TGTGCCAGTGCTCCGGGACAGGGACATTCACCCCTCCACTTT
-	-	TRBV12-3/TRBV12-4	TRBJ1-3	CASSFYENTIYF	TGTGCCAGCAGTTTCTACGAGAACACCATATATTTT
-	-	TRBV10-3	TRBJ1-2	CAISEVSANYGYTF	TGTGCCATCAGTGAGGTGTCAGCTAACTATGGCTACACCTTC
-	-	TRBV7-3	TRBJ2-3	CASSLTATDTQYF	TGTGCCAGCAGCTTAACAGCCACAGATACGCAGTATTTT
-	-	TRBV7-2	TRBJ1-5	CASSFGVSNQPQHF	TGTGCCAGCAGCTTCGGGGTTAGCAATCAGCCCCAGCATTTT
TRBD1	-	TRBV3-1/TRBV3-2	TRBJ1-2	CASSPGTGGWGYTF	TGTGCCAGCAGCCCCGGGACAGGGGGCTGGGGCTACACCTTC
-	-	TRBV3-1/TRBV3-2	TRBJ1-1	CASSPGLSNTEAFF	TGTGCCAGCAGCCCGGGACTTTCGAACACTGAAGCTTTCTTT
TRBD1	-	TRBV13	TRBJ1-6	CASRTGGYVNSPLHF	TGTGCCAGCCGGACAGGGGGATACGTTAATTCACCCCTCCACTTT
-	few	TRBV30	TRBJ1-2	CAWNSRWTDYGYTF	TGTGCCTGGAACTCAAGGTGGACAGACTATGGCTACACCTTC
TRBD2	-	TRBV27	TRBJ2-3	CASSPSGLAVTQYF	TGTGCCAGCAGTCCATCGGGACTAGCGGTAACGCAGTATTTT
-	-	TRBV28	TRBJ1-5	CASSPPRRGGQPQHF	TGTGCCAGCAGTCCCCCTCGACGGGGGGGTCAGCCCCAGCATTTT
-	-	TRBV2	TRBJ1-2	CASSERGWGYTF	TGTGCCAGCAGTGAACGGGGGTGGGGCTACACCTTC
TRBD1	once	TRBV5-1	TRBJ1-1	CASSLGTGLSMNTEAFF	TGCGCCAGCAGCTTGGGGACAGGGTTGTCCATGAACACTGAAGCTTTCTTT
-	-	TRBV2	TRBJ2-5	CASHKQGQETQYF	TGTGCCAGCCACAAACAGGGCCAAGAGACCCAGTACTTC
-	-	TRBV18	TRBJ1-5	CASSPFPEEPQHF	TGTGCCAGCTCACCCTTCCCCGAGGAGCCCCAGCATTTT
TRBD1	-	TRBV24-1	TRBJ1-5	CATSDLRTGSNQPQHF	TGTGCCACCAGTGATTTGCGGACAGGTAGCAATCAGCCCCAGCATTTT
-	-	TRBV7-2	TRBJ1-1	CASSLATQRGEAFF	TGTGCCAGCAGCTTAGCAACTCAAAGGGGTGAAGCTTTCTTT
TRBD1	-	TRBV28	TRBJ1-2	CASSLTDPGTGRYTF	TGTGCCAGCAGTTTAACCGACCCCGGGACAGGGCGCTACACCTTC
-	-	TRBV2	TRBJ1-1	CASSVVGRGNTEAFF	TGTGCCAGCAGTGTAGTTGGCCGGGGAAACACTGAAGCTTTCTTT
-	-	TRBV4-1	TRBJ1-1	CASSQEGRMNTEAFF	TGCGCCAGCAGCCAAGAGGGGCGGATGAACACTGAAGCTTTCTTT
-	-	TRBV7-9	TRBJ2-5	CASSRPGAGKETQYF	TGTGCCAGCAGCCGCCCCGGCGCAGGGAAGGAGACCCAGTACTTC
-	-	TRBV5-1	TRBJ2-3	CASSRGQGTDTQYF	TGCGCCAGCAGCCGTGGACAAGGTACAGATACGCAGTATTTT
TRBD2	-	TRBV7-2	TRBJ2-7	CASSLGGSGQYF	TGTGCCAGCAGCCTCGGGGGGTCGGGGCAGTACTTC
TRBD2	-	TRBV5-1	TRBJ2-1	CASSLGGSGVYNEQFF	TGCGCCAGCAGCTTGGGGGGTAGCGGGGTCTACAATGAGCAGTTCTTC
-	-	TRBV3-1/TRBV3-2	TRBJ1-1	CASGVEGRRTEAFF	TGTGCCAGCGGCGTGGAGGGAAGAAGGACTGAAGCTTTCTTT
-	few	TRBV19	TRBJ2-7	CASSIAVNYEQYF	TGTGCCAGTAGTATTGCAGTTAACTACGAGCAGTACTTC
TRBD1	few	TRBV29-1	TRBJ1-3	CSVEDLRTGGNTIYF	TGCAGCGTTGAAGATCTTCGGACAGGGGGCAACACCATATATTTT
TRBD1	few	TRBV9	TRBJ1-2	CASSLPRDRENYGYTF	TGTGCCAGCAGTCTTCCCCGGGACAGGGAAAACTATGGCTACACCTTC
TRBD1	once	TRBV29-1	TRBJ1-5	CSAQTGVNQPQHF	TGCAGCGCCCAGACAGGGGTCAATCAGCCCCAGCATTTT
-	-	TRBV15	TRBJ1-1	CATSREEGPGNTEAFF	TGTGCCACCAGCCGAGAGGAGGGGCCGGGGAACACTGAAGCTTTCTTT
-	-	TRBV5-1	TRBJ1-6	CASSFGGTDYNSPLHF	TGCGCCAGCAGCTTCGGGGGGACCGACTATAATTCACCCCTCCACTTT
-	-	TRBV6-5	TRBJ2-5	CASSSISGTKKETQYF	TGTGCCAGCAGTTCGATCTCCGGGACAAAAAAAGAGACCCAGTACTTC
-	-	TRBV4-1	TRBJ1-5	CASSLLTGEQPQHF	TGCGCCAGCAGCCTGCTAACGGGGGAACAACCCCAGCATTTT
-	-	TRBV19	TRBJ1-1	CASSIGTVNTEAFF	TGTGCCAGTAGTATAGGGACAGTGAACACTGAAGCTTTCTTT
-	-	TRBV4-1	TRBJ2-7	CASSQDAGISRYEQYF	TGCGCCAGCAGCCAAGATGCAGGGATATCTCGCTACGAGCAGTACTTC
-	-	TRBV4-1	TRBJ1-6	CASSQVLSSYNSPLHF	TGCGCCAGCAGCCAAGTTCTGAGCTCCTATAATTCACCCCTCCACTTT
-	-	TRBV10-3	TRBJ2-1	CAIRAQGPSSYNEQFF	TGTGCCATCAGAGCCCAGGGGCCGAGCTCCTACAATGAGCAGTTCTTC
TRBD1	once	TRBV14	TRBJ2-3	CASSPGDRRTDTQYF	TGTGCCAGCAGCCCGGGGGACAGGAGAACAGATACGCAGTATTTT
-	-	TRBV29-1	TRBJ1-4	CSVLDSSNEKLFF	TGCAGCGTTCTGGACAGCTCTAATGAAAAACTGTTTTTT
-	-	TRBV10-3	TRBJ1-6	CAISESRSPLHF	TGTGCCATCAGTGAGTCGAGGTCACCCCTCCACTTT
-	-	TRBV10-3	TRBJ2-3	CAISFQKTDTQYF	TGTGCCATCAGTTTTCAGAAAACAGATACGCAGTATTTT
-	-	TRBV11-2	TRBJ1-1	CASSLGRREAFF	TGTGCCAGCAGCTTGGGGAGGAGGGAAGCTTTCTTT
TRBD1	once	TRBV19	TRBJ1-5	CASMGWDRASNQPQHF	TGTGCCAGTATGGGATGGGACAGGGCTAGCAATCAGCCCCAGCATTTT
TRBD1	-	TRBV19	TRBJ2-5	CASRRTGGKETQYF	TGTGCCAGTCGTCGGACAGGGGGTAAAGAGACCCAGTACTTC
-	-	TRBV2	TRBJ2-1	CASSVLATNEQFF	TGTGCCAGCAGCGTACTAGCTACCAATGAGCAGTTCTTC
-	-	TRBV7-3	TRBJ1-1	CASSLIGGPNTEAFF	TGTGCCAGCAGCTTAATCGGAGGGCCGAACACTGAAGCTTTCTTT
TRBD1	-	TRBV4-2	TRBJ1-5	CASSYRGQDNQPQHF	TGTGCCAGCAGTTACAGGGGGCAGGACAATCAGCCCCAGCATTTT
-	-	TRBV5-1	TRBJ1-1	CASSWEGMVNTEAFF	TGCGCCAGCAGCTGGGAGGGAATGGTGAACACTGAAGCTTTCTTT
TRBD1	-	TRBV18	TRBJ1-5	CASSPMDRDQPQHF	TGTGCCAGCTCACCGATGGACAGGGATCAGCCCCAGCATTTT
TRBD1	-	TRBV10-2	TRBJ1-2	CASSGDREVDGYTF	TGCGCCAGCAGTGGCGACAGGGAAGTGGATGGCTACACCTTC
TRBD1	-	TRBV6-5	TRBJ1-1	CAIAGDRVFEAFF	TGTGCCATCGCAGGGGACAGGGTCTTTGAAGCTTTCTTT